The 30 T cell receptor beta chains reported below all come from one sample, sequenced in a study of blood T cell repertoires in COVID-19 (dated by TCRdb to about 2020). Libraries were constructed by the immunoSEQ multiplex PCR assay. Not all clones reach the TCRdb copy of this immuneACCESS table, which keeps in-frame sequences only. Checked studies attribute under half of the gap to unresolved V genes and leave the rest unexplained. Here the sample has approximately 50,000 clones; 75% to 95% occur a single time. Around 6% of the sample goes to the ten largest clones. Sequenced material: peripheral blood. The receptors here all came from a middle-aged man with active COVID-19.

This clone was seen a few times. The rearrangement links TRBV4-2 to TRBJ2-7; 12 bases are shared with TRBD2. This CDR3 region has 16 residues. V lost 4 bases and J lost 2; bases outside the gene matches: 6. Germline values: CDR1 LGHNA, CDR2 YNFKEQ. The CDR3 protein is CASSPRTSGDTYEQYF. The CDR3 nucleotides are TGTGCCAGCAGCCCCAGGACTAGCGGGGACACCTACGAGCAGTACTTC.

This chain joins TRBV18 and TRBJ2-3; D not resolved. CDR1 is KGHSH, CDR2 LQKENI, per germline. The ends were cut back, 4 bases at V and 1 base at J, with 6 bases in the middle. The CDR3 is 13 residues long. The CDR3 here is CASSRPGTDTQYF. DNA for the CDR3: TGTGCCAGCTCACGGCCAGGCACAGATACGCAGTATTTT.

This clone was recorded only once. V is TRBV4-1 and J is TRBJ1-2; D is perhaps TRBD1 (5 bases). Per germline, CDR1 MGHRA and CDR2 YSYEKL. This CDR3 region has 13 residues. The V end lost 5 bases, the J end lost 3 bases, and 10 bases lay between the germline ends. CDR3 residues: CASSSGLDYGYTF. DNA for the CDR3: TGCGCCAGCAGCTCGGGACTGGACTATGGCTACACCTTC.

The chain recombines TRBV7-2 with TRBJ1-1, with 7 bases lining up with TRBD1. The trim removed 5 bases at V and 4 bases at J, leaving 1 base unmatched. From germline, CDR1 is SGHTA and CDR2 FQGNSA. This CDR3 is 12 amino acids long. The CDR3 sequence: CASSNRGTEAFF. The CDR3 bases are TGTGCCAGCAGCAACAGGGGCACTGAAGCTTTCTTT.

The chain recombines TRBV5-1 with TRBJ1-1; the D is unclear. The CDR3 contains 14 residues. V was shortened by 2 bases and J by 2 bases, with 10 bases between the two germline ends. The germline V gene encodes CDR1 SGHRS and CDR2 YFSETQ. The CDR3 DNA reads TGCGCCAGCAGCTTTGGTCCGGTAAACACTGAAGCTTTCTTT. Its protein is CASSFGPVNTEAFF. Full variable domain (rest looked up from reference TRBV5-1 and TRBJ1-1): KAGVTQTPRYLIKTRGQQVTLSCSPISGHRSVSWYQQTPGQGLQFLFEYFSETQRNKGNFPGRFSGRQFSNSRSEMNVSTLELGDSALYLCASSFGPVNTEAFFGQGTRLTVV.

The V call is TRBV3-1 (or the pseudogene TRBV3-2), the J call TRBJ2-1, with 7 positions matching TRBD1. Germline V gene sequence: CDR1 LGHDT, CDR2 YNNKEL (reference sequence). V was pared by 2 bases and J by 1 base, with 2 bases of the junction left unmatched. This CDR3 has 15 residues. Here the CDR3 reads CASSQMTGSYNEQFF. The CDR3, as DNA: TGTGCCAGCAGCCAAATGACAGGGTCCTACAATGAGCAGTTCTTC.

In DNA, the CDR3 is TGTGCCAGCAGCCCCGAGGGAGGGTTGGCAGATACGCAGTATTTT. The encoded protein is CASSPEGGLADTQYF. This chain connects TRBV7-2 to TRBJ2-3, with 7 bases aligning to TRBD2. J was trimmed by 4 bases and V by 5 bases; bases with no gene match: 9. The CDR3 runs to 15 residues. Looked up from germline, CDR1 is SGHTA and CDR2 is FQGNSA.

This rearrangement joins TRBV2 to TRBJ2-5; 10 bases match TRBD2. Trimming at V came to 2 bases and at J to 9 bases, leaving 12 bases not matched to a gene. Germline loops: CDR1 SNHLY, CDR2 FYNNEI. The CDR3 contains 16 residues. CDR3 in DNA: TGTGCCAGCAGTGAACCCCTTAGCGGGAGGACGACGGCCCAGTACTTC. It yields the protein CASSEPLSGRTTAQYF.

This clone has a single count. This sequence joins TRBV18 and TRBJ2-1, with 10 bases matching TRBD1. The V gene end was trimmed by 3 bases and the J gene end by 9 bases; junction bases not matched to a gene: 8. CDR1 and CDR2 (germline): KGHSH, LQKENI. The CDR3 consists of 15 residues. CDR3 amino acids: CASSPGQGTPAEQFF. The CDR3 nucleotides read TGTGCCAGCTCACCGGGACAGGGGACCCCCGCTGAGCAGTTCTTC. Filled out from reference TRBV18 and TRBJ2-1, the complete variable domain reads NAGVMQNPRHLVRRRGQEARLRCSPMKGHSHVYWYRQLPEEGLKFMVYLQKENIIDESGMPKERFSAEFPKEGPSILRIQQVVRGDSAAYFCASSPGQGTPAEQFFGPGTRLTVL.

By share, this clone counts as medium-sized. The V call is TRBV9, the J call TRBJ2-7; D gene ambiguous. The V end lost 4 bases, the J end lost 4 bases, and 21 bases lay between the germline ends. The V gene's germline CDR1 is SGDLS and CDR2 YYNGEE. This CDR3 spans 16 amino acids. The CDR3 region is CASSPTSKRFVYEQYF. The CDR3 bases are TGTGCCAGCAGCCCCACCTCTAAGAGATTCGTTTACGAGCAGTACTTC.

The CDR3 coding sequence is TGTGCCAGCAGCAAGAGATTAGACGGGACAGCGAGATCCTACGAGCAGTACTTC. It codes for CASSKRLDGTARSYEQYF. J is TRBJ2-7 and V is TRBV11-2, with 7 bases matching TRBD1. The length of the CDR3 is 18 residues. After removal of 5 bases from V and 1 base from J, the junction contained 17 bases not matched to a gene. Germline CDR1 SGHAT, CDR2 FQNNGV.

The V gene is TRBV7-2, the J gene TRBJ1-1; no firm D call. V was pared by 5 bases and J by 11 bases, with 21 bases between. Germline V CDR1 and CDR2: SGHTA, FQGNSA. CDR3 length: 14 amino acids. The CDR3 DNA follows: TGTGCCAGCAGCCCCGCCATAGAGGTTGTAGAGGCTTTCTTT. Its translation is CASSPAIEVVEAFF.

The chain combines TRBV7-8 with TRBJ1-2, with D maybe TRBD1 (6 bases). This CDR3 has 17 amino acids. The V gene's germline CDR1 is SGHVS and CDR2 FQNEAQ. Trimming removed 5 bases from V and 1 base from J, with 20 bases in between. CDR3 coding DNA: TGTGCCAGCAGCCTTAGAACTGGACAGACGATTAACTATGGCTACACCTTC. Its translation is CASSLRTGQTINYGYTF.

CDR3 in DNA: TGTGCCAGCAGCCCTCACCCCAGGGCCGGGGAGCTGTTTTTT. It yields the protein CASSPHPRAGELFF. V usage is TRBV27 and J usage is TRBJ2-2, with D tentatively TRBD1 (5 bases). The V end was cut by 6 bases, the J end by 6 bases, with 14 bases between. The V gene's germline CDR1 is MNHEY and CDR2 SMNVEV (reference sequence). The CDR3 runs to 14 residues.

The chain uses TRBV3-1 (or the pseudogene TRBV3-2) and TRBJ2-3; D remains ambiguous. Trimming left V 5 bases short and J 6 bases short, with 9 bases between. This CDR3 region has 12 residues. Germline lookup yields CDR1 LGHDT and CDR2 YNNKEL (reference sequence). CDR3 nucleotide sequence: TGTGCCAGCAGCAACAGACGTGATACGCAGTATTTT. This gives the protein CASSNRRDTQYF.

The rearrangement uses TRBV3-1 (or the pseudogene TRBV3-2) and TRBJ2-5; the D is unclear. Trimming removed 4 bases from V and 2 bases from J, with 11 bases in between. Germline loops: CDR1 LGHDT, CDR2 YNNKEL (reference sequence). This CDR3 contains 14 residues. The CDR3 is CASSPRGYQETQYF. The CDR3 DNA reads TGTGCCAGCAGCCCCCGAGGCTATCAAGAGACCCAGTACTTC.

The chain has TRBV6-6 and TRBJ1-2; D not certain. The CDR3 extends over 12 amino acids. Germline lookup yields CDR1 MNHNY and CDR2 SVGAGI (reference sequence). Trimming shortened V by 5 bases and J by 2 bases, and 6 bases separated the two germline ends. In DNA, the CDR3 is TGTGCCAGCAGTATCCTAAACTATGGCTACACCTTC. This codes for CASSILNYGYTF.

The rearrangement links TRBV28 to TRBJ2-5; 10 bases are a match to TRBD2. Germline CDR1 reads MDHEN; CDR2 reads SYDVKM. This CDR3 region has 15 residues. With V trimmed by 2 bases and J by 6 bases, 6 bases remained unmatched. The CDR3 DNA reads TGTGCCAGCAGTTTACGAGCGGGGGGGCTTAAGACCCAGTACTTC. Its translation: CASSLRAGGLKTQYF.

V gene TRBV6-1 combines with J gene TRBJ2-7; 8 bases map to TRBD1. Germline V gene lookup returns CDR1 MNHNS and CDR2 SASEGT. The CDR3 covers 15 residues. V dropped 3 bases and J dropped 3; count of bases not matched to a gene: 7. CDR3 in amino acids: CASSDQTGVVYEQYF. In DNA form, the CDR3 reads TGTGCCAGCAGTGACCAGACAGGGGTGGTCTACGAGCAGTACTTC.

The rearrangement joins TRBV29-1 to TRBJ2-2; 7 bases fit TRBD1. V gave up 7 bases and J gave up 1 base; unmatched junction bases: 0. The CDR3 length is 12 residues. The V gene's germline CDR1 is SQVTM and CDR2 ANQGSEA. The CDR3 loop reads CSGTGNTGELFF. The CDR3 bases are TGCAGCGGGACAGGGAACACCGGGGAGCTGTTTTTT.

J is TRBJ1-1 and V is TRBV27; D unresolved. Germline-derived CDR1 and CDR2 are MNHEY and SMNVEV (reference sequence). The CDR3 sequence is 13 residues long. V lost 1 base and J lost 5, with 8 bases in between. As DNA, the CDR3 is TGTGCCAGCAGTTTATTACCGGTTACTGAAGCTTTCTTT. It encodes CASSLLPVTEAFF.

The chain uses TRBV18 and TRBJ2-2, with 9 bases that match TRBD1. Losses at the gene ends were 3 bases for V and 5 bases for J; bases not matched to a gene: 4. The CDR3 has 15 residues. Per germline, CDR1 KGHSH and CDR2 LQKENI. The CDR3 region is CASSPDRGRTGELFF. The CDR3 bases are TGTGCCAGCTCACCGGACAGGGGAAGGACCGGGGAGCTGTTTTTT.

This clone was seen a handful of times. This chain connects TRBV10-2 to TRBJ1-5; D is ambiguous. CDR1 is WSHSY and CDR2 is SAAADI in the germline V gene. The CDR3 has 13 amino acids. V lost 10 bases and J 1 base, leaving 11 bases between the germline ends. The CDR3 DNA sequence: TGCGCCACCCGGGATGGAAGCAATCAGCCCCAGCATTTT. Protein product: CATRDGSNQPQHF.

The chain carries TRBV12-3 or TRBV12-4 and TRBJ1-5, with D maybe TRBD1 (5 bases). This CDR3 contains 13 residues. V gave up 6 bases and J gave up 0 bases, with 6 bases separating them. CDR3 sequence reads: CASRQGSNQPQHF. CDR3 in DNA: TGTGCCAGCAGGCAGGGTAGCAATCAGCCCCAGCATTTT.

J is TRBJ2-1 and V is TRBV11-3; D is uncertain. V gave up 2 bases and J gave up 9 bases, with 8 bases separating them. This CDR3 has 12 amino acids. Germline loops: CDR1 SGHNT, CDR2 YENEEA. CDR3 in amino acids: CASSLYFGEQFF. For the CDR3, the DNA is TGTGCCAGCAGCTTATATTTCGGTGAGCAGTTCTTC.

This rearrangement joins TRBV5-1 to TRBJ2-7; 7 bases agree with TRBD2. CDR1 is SGHRS and CDR2 is YFSETQ in the germline V gene. With 5 bases clipped from V and 3 bases from J, the junction kept 32 bases outside the gene matches. The CDR3 totals 22 residues. The CDR3 DNA is TGCGCCAGCAGTTTAACTCGGGGGGTCACCCCGAGACTAGACATTCTGAACTACGAGCAGTACTTC. Its protein is CASSLTRGVTPRLDILNYEQYF.

This chain connects TRBV10-1 to TRBJ2-1; the D gene is possibly TRBD1 (6 bases). Germline CDR1 is WNHNN and CDR2 is SYGVQD (reference sequence). Trimming shortened V by 5 bases and J by 8 bases, and 7 bases separated the two germline ends. This CDR3 is 11 amino acids long. The CDR3 is CASSPGDEQFF. The CDR3 nucleotides are TGCGCCAGCAGTCCAGGGGATGAGCAGTTCTTC.

The V and J genes are TRBV3-1 (or the pseudogene TRBV3-2) and TRBJ2-1; no clear D gene. The CDR3 is made up of 13 amino acids. V was cut by 1 base and J by 4 bases, with 5 bases left in between. CDR1 LGHDT and CDR2 YNNKEL come from the germline V gene (reference sequence). CDR3 sequence reads: CASSQGRYNEQFF. In DNA form, the CDR3 reads TGTGCCAGCAGCCAAGGCAGGTACAATGAGCAGTTCTTC.

CDR3 loop: CASSRSYRGSSYEQYF. Here the CDR3 DNA reads TGTGCCAGCAGCCGTTCATACAGGGGGAGCTCCTACGAGCAGTACTTC. This chain links TRBV3-1 (or the pseudogene TRBV3-2) with TRBJ2-7; 8 bases fit TRBD1. The V and J ends lost 4 bases and 0 bases, in that order; junction bases with no gene match: 8. In germline, CDR1 is LGHDT, CDR2 YNNKEL (reference sequence). The CDR3 spans 16 residues.

The chain uses TRBV4-1 and TRBJ2-2, with D tentatively TRBD2 (6 bases). The germline V gene encodes CDR1 MGHRA and CDR2 YSYEKL. V lost 4 bases and J lost 9, with 15 bases in between. The CDR3 extends over 14 amino acids. The CDR3 here is CASSPGVLWWELFF. The DNA for the CDR3 is TGCGCCAGCAGCCCGGGAGTCCTCTGGTGGGAGCTGTTTTTT.